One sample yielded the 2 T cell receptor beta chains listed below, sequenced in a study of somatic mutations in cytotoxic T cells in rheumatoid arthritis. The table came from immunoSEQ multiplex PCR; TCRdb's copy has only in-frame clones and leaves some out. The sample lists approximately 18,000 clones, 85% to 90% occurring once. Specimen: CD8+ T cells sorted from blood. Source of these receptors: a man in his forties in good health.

CDR3 bases: TGTGCCAGCAGCTTGGCCGGGACTAGCGGGGATCAGGAGACCCAGTACTTC. It yields the protein CASSLAGTSGDQETQYF. The chain combines TRBV5-4 with TRBJ2-5; 13 positions agree with TRBD2. Germline trimming cut 0 bases from V and 5 bases from J; bases unmatched to any gene: 7. Germline CDR1 and CDR2: SGHNT and YYREEE (reference sequence). This CDR3 has 17 residues.

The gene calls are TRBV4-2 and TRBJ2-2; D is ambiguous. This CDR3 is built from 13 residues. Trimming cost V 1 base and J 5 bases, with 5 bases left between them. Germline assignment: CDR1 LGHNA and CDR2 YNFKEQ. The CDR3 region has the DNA TGTGCCAGCAGCCAAGGAGTGACCGGGGAGCTGTTTTTT. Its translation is CASSQGVTGELFF.